Below, one T cell receptor beta chain is given with its context. Its antigen is as yet unknown. These data are taken from a study of shared clonotypes between healthy human individuals. Regarding the study as a whole: Sharing across several donors was seen in 5% to 5.5% of naive CD4 clonotypes.

CDR3 length equals 11 residues. CDR1 is MNHNY and CDR2 is SVGAGI in the germline V gene (reference sequence). The V end lost 7 bases, the J end lost 5 bases, and 6 bases lay between the germline ends. Assay execution proceeded at the deep level. TCRdb's table, derived via immunoSEQ multiplex PCR, lists solely in-frame clones and lacks some. The sample holds roughly 2.6 million clones, roughly 92% seen once. What was sequenced was naive CD4+ T cells sorted from blood. Subset described: CD45RA+ positively selected. This clonotype originated in a man younger than 35 in good health. This chain links TRBV6-6 with TRBJ1-5; D is unresolved. The CDR3 sequence is CASNRDQPQHF. DNA for the CDR3: TGTGCCAGCAATCGAGATCAGCCCCAGCATTTT.